The present entry profiles one T cell receptor beta chain with its context. TCRdb analysed the RT-PCR reads with MiXCR anew, one entry per CDR3 protein. The sample lists about 700,000 distinct CDR3 sequences; 14% were seen once. V was clipped by 3 bases and J by 10 bases, with 9 bases between them. Germline V lookup: CDR1 KGHDR, CDR2 SFDVKD. This CDR3 region has 12 residues. The V call is TRBV24-1, the J call TRBJ2-1; the D gene could be TRBD1 or TRBD2 (6 bases each). The sequenced sample consisted of memory CD4+ T cells from blood. The sequence was obtained from a female donor in good health, serving as a healthy control. The CDR3 DNA reads as TGTGCCACCAGTGATCCCGGGGGCGAGCAGTTCTTC. Amino acid sequence: CATSDPGGEQFF.